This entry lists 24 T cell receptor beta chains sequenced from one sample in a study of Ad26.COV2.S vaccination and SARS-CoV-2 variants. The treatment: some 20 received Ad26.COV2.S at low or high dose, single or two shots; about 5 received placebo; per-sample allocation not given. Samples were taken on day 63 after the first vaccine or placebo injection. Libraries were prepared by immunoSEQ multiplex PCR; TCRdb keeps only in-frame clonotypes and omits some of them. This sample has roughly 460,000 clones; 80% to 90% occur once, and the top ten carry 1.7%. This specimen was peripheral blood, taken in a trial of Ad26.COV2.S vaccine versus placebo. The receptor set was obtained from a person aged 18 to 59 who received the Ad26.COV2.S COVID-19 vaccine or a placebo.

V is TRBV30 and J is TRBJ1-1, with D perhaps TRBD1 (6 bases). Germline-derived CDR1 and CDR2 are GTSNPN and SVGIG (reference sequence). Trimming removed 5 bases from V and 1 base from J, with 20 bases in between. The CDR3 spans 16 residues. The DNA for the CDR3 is TGTGCCTGGGGGGGACAAAGAGCAACATGGAACACTGAAGCTTTCTTT. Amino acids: CAWGGQRATWNTEAFF.

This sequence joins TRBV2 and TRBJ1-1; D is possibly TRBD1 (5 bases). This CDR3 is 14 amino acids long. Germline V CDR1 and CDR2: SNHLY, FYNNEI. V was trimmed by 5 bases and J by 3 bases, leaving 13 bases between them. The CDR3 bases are TGTGCCAGCAGTAACCCCGACAGAGACACTGAAGCTTTCTTT. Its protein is CASSNPDRDTEAFF.

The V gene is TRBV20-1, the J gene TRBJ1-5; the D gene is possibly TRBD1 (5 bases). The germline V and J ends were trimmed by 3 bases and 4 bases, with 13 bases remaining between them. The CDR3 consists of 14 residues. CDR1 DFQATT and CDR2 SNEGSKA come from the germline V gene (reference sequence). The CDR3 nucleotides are TGCAGTGCTAGTCGGAGGGGTGGTAATCAGCCCCAGCATTTT. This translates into CSASRRGGNQPQHF.

CDR3 in amino acids: CASSHTGTGAGYEQYF. In DNA form, the CDR3 reads TGTGCCAGCAGTCATACCGGGACAGGGGCCGGCTACGAGCAGTACTTC. The V call is TRBV11-2, the J call TRBJ2-7, with 10 bases aligning to TRBD1. This CDR3 spans 16 amino acids. J lost 3 bases, V lost 6 bases, and 11 bases had no gene match. Looked up from germline, CDR1 is SGHAT and CDR2 is FQNNGV. Using reference TRBV11-2 and TRBJ2-7 for the parts outside the CDR3, the full variable domain is EAGVAQSPRYKIIEKRQSVAFWCNPISGHATLYWYQQILGQGPKLLIQFQNNGVVDDSQLPKDRFSAERLKGVDSTLKIQPAKLEDSAVYLCASSHTGTGAGYEQYFGPGTRLTVT.

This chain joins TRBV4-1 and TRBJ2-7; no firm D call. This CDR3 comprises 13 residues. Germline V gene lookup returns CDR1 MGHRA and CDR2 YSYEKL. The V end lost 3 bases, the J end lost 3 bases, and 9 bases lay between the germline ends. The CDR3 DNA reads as TGCGCCAGCAGCCACCTCGACAACTACGAGCAGTACTTC. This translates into CASSHLDNYEQYF.

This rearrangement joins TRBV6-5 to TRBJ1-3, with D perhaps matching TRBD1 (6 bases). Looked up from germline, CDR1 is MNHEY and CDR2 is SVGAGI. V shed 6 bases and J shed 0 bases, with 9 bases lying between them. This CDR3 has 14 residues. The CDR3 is CASRRGGSGNTIYF. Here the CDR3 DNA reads TGTGCCAGCAGGAGGGGGGGCTCTGGAAACACCATATATTTT.

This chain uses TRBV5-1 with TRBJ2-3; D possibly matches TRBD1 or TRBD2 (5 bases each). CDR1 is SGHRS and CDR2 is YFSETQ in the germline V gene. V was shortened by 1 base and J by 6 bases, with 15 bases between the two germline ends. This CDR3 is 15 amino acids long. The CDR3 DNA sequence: TGCGCCAGCAGCTTGACGCAGGGCGGGTTGGATACGCAGTATTTT. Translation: CASSLTQGGLDTQYF. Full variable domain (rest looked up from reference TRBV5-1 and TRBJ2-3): KAGVTQTPRYLIKTRGQQVTLSCSPISGHRSVSWYQQTPGQGLQFLFEYFSETQRNKGNFPGRFSGRQFSNSRSEMNVSTLELGDSALYLCASSLTQGGLDTQYFGPGTRLTVL.

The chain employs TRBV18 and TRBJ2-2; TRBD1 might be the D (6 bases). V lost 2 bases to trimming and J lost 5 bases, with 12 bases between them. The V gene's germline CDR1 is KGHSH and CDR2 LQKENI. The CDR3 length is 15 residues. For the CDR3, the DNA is TGTGCCAGCTCACCATCAGGGGTACGGACCGGGGAGCTGTTTTTT. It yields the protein CASSPSGVRTGELFF.

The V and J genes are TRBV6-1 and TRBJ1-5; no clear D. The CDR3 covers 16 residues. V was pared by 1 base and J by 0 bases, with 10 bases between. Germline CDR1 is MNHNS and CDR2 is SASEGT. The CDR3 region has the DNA TGTGCCAGCAGTGAAGGGCAGATGTATAGCAATCAGCCCCAGCATTTT. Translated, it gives CASSEGQMYSNQPQHF.

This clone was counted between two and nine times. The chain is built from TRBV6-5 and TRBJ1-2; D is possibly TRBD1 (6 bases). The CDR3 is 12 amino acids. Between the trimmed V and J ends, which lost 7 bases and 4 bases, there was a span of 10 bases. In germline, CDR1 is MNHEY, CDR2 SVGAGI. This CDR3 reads CASTGDRYGYTF. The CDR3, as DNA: TGTGCCAGCACAGGGGATCGCTATGGCTACACCTTC.

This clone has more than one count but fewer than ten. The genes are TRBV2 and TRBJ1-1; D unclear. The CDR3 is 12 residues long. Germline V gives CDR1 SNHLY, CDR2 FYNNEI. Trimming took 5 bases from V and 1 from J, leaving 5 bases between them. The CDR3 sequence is CASSYTNTEAFF. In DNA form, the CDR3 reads TGTGCCAGCAGTTACACGAACACTGAAGCTTTCTTT.

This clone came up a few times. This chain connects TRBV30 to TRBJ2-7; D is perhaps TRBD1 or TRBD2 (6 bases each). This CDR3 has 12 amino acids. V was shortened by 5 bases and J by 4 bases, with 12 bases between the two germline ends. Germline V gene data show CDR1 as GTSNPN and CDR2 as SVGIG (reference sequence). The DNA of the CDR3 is TGTGCCTGGTCCCGGGGGCAGTACGAGCAGTACTTC. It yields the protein CAWSRGQYEQYF.

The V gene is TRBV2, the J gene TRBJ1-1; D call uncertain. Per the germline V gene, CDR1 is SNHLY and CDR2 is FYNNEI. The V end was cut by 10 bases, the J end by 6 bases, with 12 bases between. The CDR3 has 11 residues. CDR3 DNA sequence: TGTGCCAACACCCGGGAGGCTGAAGCTTTCTTT. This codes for CANTREAEAFF.

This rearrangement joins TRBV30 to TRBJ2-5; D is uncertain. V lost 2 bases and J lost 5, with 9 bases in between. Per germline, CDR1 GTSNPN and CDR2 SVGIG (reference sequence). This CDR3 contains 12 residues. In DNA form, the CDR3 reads TGTGCCTGGAGTCACAATCGTGAGACCCAGTACTTC. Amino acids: CAWSHNRETQYF.

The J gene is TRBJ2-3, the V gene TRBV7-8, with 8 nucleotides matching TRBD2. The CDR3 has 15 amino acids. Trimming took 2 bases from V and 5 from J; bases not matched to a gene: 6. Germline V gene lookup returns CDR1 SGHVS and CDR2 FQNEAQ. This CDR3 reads CASSLYLAGVDTQYF. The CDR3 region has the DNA TGTGCCAGCAGCTTATATCTAGCGGGTGTAGATACGCAGTATTTT. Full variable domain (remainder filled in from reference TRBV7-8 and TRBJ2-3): GAGVSQSPRYKVAKRGQDVALRCDPISGHVSLFWYQQALGQGPEFLTYFQNEAQLDKSGLPSDRFFAERPEGSVSTLKIQRTQQEDSAVYLCASSLYLAGVDTQYFGPGTRLTVL.

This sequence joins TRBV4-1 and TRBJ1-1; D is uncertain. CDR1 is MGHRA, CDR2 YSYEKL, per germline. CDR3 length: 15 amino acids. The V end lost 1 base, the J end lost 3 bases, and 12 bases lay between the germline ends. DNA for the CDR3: TGCGCCAGCAGCCAAGGTAGTGCCGGGGACACTGAAGCTTTCTTT. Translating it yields CASSQGSAGDTEAFF.

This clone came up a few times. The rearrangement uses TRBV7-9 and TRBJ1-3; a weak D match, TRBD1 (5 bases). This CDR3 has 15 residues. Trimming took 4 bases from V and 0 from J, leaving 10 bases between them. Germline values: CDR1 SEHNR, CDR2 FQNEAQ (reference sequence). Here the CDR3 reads CASSSRGTSGNTIYF. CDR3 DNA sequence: TGTGCCAGCAGCTCCCGGGGCACCTCTGGAAACACCATATATTTT.

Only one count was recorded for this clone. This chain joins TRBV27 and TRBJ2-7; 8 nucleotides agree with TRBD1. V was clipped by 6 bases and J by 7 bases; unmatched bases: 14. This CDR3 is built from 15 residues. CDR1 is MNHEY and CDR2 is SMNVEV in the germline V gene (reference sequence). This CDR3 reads CASRAPGQGAREQYF. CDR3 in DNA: TGTGCCAGCAGAGCCCCCGGGCAGGGGGCGCGTGAGCAGTACTTC.

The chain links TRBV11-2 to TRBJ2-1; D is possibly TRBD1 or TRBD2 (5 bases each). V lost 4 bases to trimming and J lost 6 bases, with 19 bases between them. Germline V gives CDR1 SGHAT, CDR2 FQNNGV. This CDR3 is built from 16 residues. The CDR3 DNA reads TGTGCCAGCAGCTCCCTTACTAGTTTTGGGGGCAATGAGCAGTTCTTC. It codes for CASSSLTSFGGNEQFF. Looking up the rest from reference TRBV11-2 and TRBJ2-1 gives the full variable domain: EAGVAQSPRYKIIEKRQSVAFWCNPISGHATLYWYQQILGQGPKLLIQFQNNGVVDDSQLPKDRFSAERLKGVDSTLKIQPAKLEDSAVYLCASSSLTSFGGNEQFFGPGTRLTVL.

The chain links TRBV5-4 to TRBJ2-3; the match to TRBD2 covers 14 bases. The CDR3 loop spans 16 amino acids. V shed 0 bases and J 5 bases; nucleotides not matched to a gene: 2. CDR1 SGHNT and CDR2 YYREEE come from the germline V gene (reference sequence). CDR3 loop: CASSLGLAGGQDTQYF. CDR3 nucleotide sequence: TGTGCCAGCAGCTTGGGACTAGCGGGGGGGCAAGATACGCAGTATTTT.

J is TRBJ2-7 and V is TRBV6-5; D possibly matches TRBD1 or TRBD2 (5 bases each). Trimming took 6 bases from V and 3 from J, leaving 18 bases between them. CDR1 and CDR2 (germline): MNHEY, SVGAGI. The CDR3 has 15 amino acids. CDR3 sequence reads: CASRPGTAPGYEQYF. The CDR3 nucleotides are TGTGCCAGCAGACCCGGGACCGCCCCTGGCTACGAGCAGTACTTC.

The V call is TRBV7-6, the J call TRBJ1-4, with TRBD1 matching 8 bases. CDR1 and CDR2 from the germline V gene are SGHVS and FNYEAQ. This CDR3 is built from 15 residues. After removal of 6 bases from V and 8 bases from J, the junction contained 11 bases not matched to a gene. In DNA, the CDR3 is TGTGCCAGCAGTCCAATGACAGGGGAGGGCGAAAAACTGTTTTTT. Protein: CASSPMTGEGEKLFF. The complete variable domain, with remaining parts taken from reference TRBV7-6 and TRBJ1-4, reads GAGVSQSPRYKVTKRGQDVALRCDPISGHVSLYWYRQALGQGPEFLTYFNYEAQQDKSGLPNDRFSAERPEGSISTLTIQRTEQRDSAMYRCASSPMTGEGEKLFFGSGTQLSVL.

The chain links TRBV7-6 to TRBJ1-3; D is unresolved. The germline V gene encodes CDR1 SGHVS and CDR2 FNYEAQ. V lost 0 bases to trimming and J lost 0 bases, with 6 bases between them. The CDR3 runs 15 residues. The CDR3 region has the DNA TGTGCCAGCAGCTTAGCTCGGGGCTCTGGAAACACCATATATTTT. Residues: CASSLARGSGNTIYF.

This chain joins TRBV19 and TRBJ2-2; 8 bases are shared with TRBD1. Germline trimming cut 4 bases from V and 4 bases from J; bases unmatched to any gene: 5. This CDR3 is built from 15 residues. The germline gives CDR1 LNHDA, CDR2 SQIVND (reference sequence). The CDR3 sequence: CASSRRQGFTGELFF. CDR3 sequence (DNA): TGTGCCAGTAGTAGACGACAGGGGTTCACCGGGGAGCTGTTTTTT.